This record covers a single T cell receptor (beta chain). Its antigen is unknown. This entry is derived from a study of cytomegalovirus exposure and HLA in healthy donors. Overall study results and limits: Researchers reportedly found TCR beta sequences accurately predicted most subjects' HLA-A and HLA-B alleles. Trimming of TCR beta V- and J-genes showed a link, identified in a later analysis, to a missense DCLRE1C variant. In a later analysis, HLA-associated TCR beta chains were more clonally expanded than equally common others.

This PCR relied on a set of 60 Vbeta primers and 13 Jbeta primers. TCRdb's copy holds only in-frame clones and misses some; the assay was immunoSEQ multiplex PCR. The sample has under 200,000 clones; the top ten hold about 6.8%. Deletions cut 0 bases from V and 0 bases from J, with 9 bases between. Per germline, CDR1 KGHSH and CDR2 LQKENI. The length of the CDR3 is 17 residues. J is TRBJ2-6 and V is TRBV18; D may be TRBD2 (6 bases). This clonotype was obtained from a man between 25 and 39 years old in good health and CMV-seronegative. The sample consisted of PBMCs. CDR3 protein: CASSPPGLSSGANVLTF. Here the CDR3 DNA reads TGTGCCAGCTCACCACCGGGACTGAGCTCTGGGGCCAACGTCCTGACTTTC.